This T cell receptor (beta chain) was captured in a study of blood T cell repertoires in COVID-19. Study information: The samples span acute and convalescent COVID-19 from the United States, Italy and Spain.

TCRdb's copy holds only in-frame clones and misses some; the assay was immunoSEQ multiplex PCR. This table holds 270,000 or so clones, about 89% found once. The CDR3 is 18 amino acids. With 5 bases clipped from V and 2 bases from J, the junction kept 9 bases outside the gene matches. Germline V lookup: CDR1 SEHNR, CDR2 FQNEAQ (reference sequence). The rearrangement joins TRBV7-9 to TRBJ2-2; 12 bases map to TRBD2. The sample consisted of peripheral blood. The TCR sequence derives from a woman aged 40 to 50 who had recovered from COVID-19. CDR3 region: CASSLRWTSGTNTGELFF. The CDR3 nucleotides read TGTGCCAGCAGCCTCCGATGGACTAGCGGGACCAACACCGGGGAGCTGTTTTTT.